A single sample is the source of the 20 T cell receptor beta chains below, sequenced in a study of blood T cells in healthy people across ages. Primers used in a second PCR of about 6 to 11 cycles were a sample-barcoded 5' primer and a J-beta primer mix. TCRdb itself ran the 5' RACE reads through MiXCR, one entry per CDR3 protein. The profile shows about 1,600,000 distinct CDR3 sequences, about 43% of them singletons. Sequencing was carried out using blood. The source is a woman aged 18-35 years in good health.

The V gene is TRBV5-1, the J gene TRBJ2-1; 10 bases line up with TRBD2. The CDR3 loop spans 15 amino acids. The trim removed 2 bases at V and 9 bases at J, leaving 8 bases unmatched. Germline V lookup: CDR1 SGHRS, CDR2 YFSETQ. CDR3 amino acids: CASSFQREGRGEQFF. The CDR3 nucleotides are TGCGCCAGCAGCTTCCAGCGGGAGGGCCGCGGTGAGCAGTTCTTC.

J is TRBJ1-2 and V is TRBV20-1, with D unclear. CDR3 size: 15 residues. Germline V CDR1 and CDR2: DFQATT, SNEGSKA (reference sequence). V was clipped by 0 bases and J by 0 bases, with 11 bases between them. Here the CDR3 reads CSARDAAQTNYGYTF. As DNA, the CDR3 is TGCAGTGCTAGAGATGCGGCACAGACTAACTATGGCTACACCTTC.

The sample holds a few counts of this clonotype. The chain is built from TRBV6-6 and TRBJ1-1; the match to TRBD1 covers 7 bases. Unmatched junction bases numbered 8, after V lost 6 bases and J lost 4 bases. The CDR3 spans 14 residues. Looked up from germline, CDR1 is MNHNY and CDR2 is SVGAGI (reference sequence). The CDR3 DNA reads TGTGCCAGCAGGGAGACAGGGCTGGGCACTGAAGCTTTCTTT. Translated: CASRETGLGTEAFF.

The rearrangement links TRBV6-5 to TRBJ2-7; possibly TRBD1 for D (6 bases). The CDR3 extends over 13 amino acids. The germline V and J ends were trimmed by 6 bases and 2 bases, with 11 bases remaining between them. Germline V CDR1 and CDR2: MNHEY, SVGAGI. The CDR3 protein is CASRRQDTYEQYF. For the CDR3, the DNA is TGTGCCAGCAGGCGACAGGACACCTACGAGCAGTACTTC.

The chain is built from TRBV12-3 or TRBV12-4 and TRBJ1-3; possible D gene TRBD1, 6 bases. The CDR3 covers 15 residues. V shed 3 bases and J shed 3 bases, with 12 bases lying between them. The CDR3 bases are TGTGCCAGCAGTTTGGCCCCAGGGGTTGGAAACACCATATATTTT. Its translation: CASSLAPGVGNTIYF.

This clonotype has only one observation. The chain has TRBV29-1 and TRBJ2-3; D tentatively reads TRBD1 or TRBD2 (5 bases each). The length of the CDR3 is 13 residues. V gave up 4 bases and J gave up 7 bases, with 15 bases separating them. Germline V lookup: CDR1 SQVTM, CDR2 ANQGSEA. The CDR3 region has the DNA TGCAGCGTTGGTTTTTCCGGGGCCAATACGCAGTATTTT. It specifies CSVGFSGANTQYF.

This chain connects TRBV20-1 to TRBJ1-2; 10 bases map to TRBD1. Trimming removed 6 bases from V and 7 bases from J; junction bases left unmatched: 11. The germline V gene encodes CDR1 DFQATT and CDR2 SNEGSKA (reference sequence). The CDR3 extends over 14 amino acids. This CDR3 is CSAPSSRDRGGYTF. The DNA for the CDR3 is TGCAGTGCCCCTTCGTCCCGGGACAGGGGTGGCTACACCTTC.

The chain combines TRBV7-2 with TRBJ1-6; no definite D call. CDR1 is SGHTA and CDR2 is FQGNSA in the germline V gene. Trimming shortened V by 6 bases and J by 7 bases, and 22 bases separated the two germline ends. The CDR3 extends over 17 amino acids. In nucleotides, the CDR3 is TGTGCCAGCAGGAAACTCTCCGTGATAGGAGGGAATTCACCCCTCCACTTT. Its protein is CASRKLSVIGGNSPLHF.

This clonotype occurred a few times. The chain uses TRBV6-1 and TRBJ2-2, with TRBD2 identical over 7 bases. The CDR3 extends over 14 amino acids. Unmatched junction bases numbered 7, after V lost 7 bases and J lost 5 bases. Germline CDR1 MNHNS, CDR2 SASEGT. The CDR3 DNA is TGTGCCAGCAATTGGGCGGGAGATACCGGGGAGCTGTTTTTT. Translating gives CASNWAGDTGELFF.

This clonotype was recorded a few times. The V gene is TRBV7-9, the J gene TRBJ1-2; 7 nucleotides align to TRBD1. Germline V gene lookup returns CDR1 SEHNR and CDR2 FQNEAQ (reference sequence). The CDR3 has 15 amino acids. The ends lost 5 bases at V and 0 bases at J; junction bases unmatched: 6. The CDR3 loop reads CASSEQGRANYGYTF. As DNA, the CDR3 is TGTGCCAGCAGCGAACAGGGGAGAGCTAACTATGGCTACACCTTC.

This clonotype was counted between two and nine times. The J gene is TRBJ2-1, the V gene TRBV20-1, with TRBD2 as a possible D gene (6 bases). The CDR3 length is 15 residues. Germline CDR1 DFQATT, CDR2 SNEGSKA (reference sequence). Deletions cut 5 bases from V and 5 bases from J, with 19 bases between. The CDR3 is CSAANARDFHNEQFF. The DNA for the CDR3 is TGCAGTGCTGCGAACGCACGGGACTTCCACAATGAGCAGTTCTTC.

J is TRBJ2-3 and V is TRBV7-9; D ambiguous. V was pared by 4 bases and J by 1 base, with 18 bases between. This CDR3 contains 17 residues. The germline V gene encodes CDR1 SEHNR and CDR2 FQNEAQ (reference sequence). The CDR3 DNA reads TGTGCCAGCAGCTCGCTCGACTTGAGTTTCGGCACAGATACGCAGTATTTT. Its protein is CASSSLDLSFGTDTQYF. Together with reference TRBV7-9 and TRBJ2-3, the CDR3 gives the full variable domain: DTGVSQNPRHKITKRGQNVTFRCDPISEHNRLYWYRQTLGQGPEFLTYFQNEAQLEKSRLLSDRFSAERPKGSFSTLEIQRTEQGDSAMYLCASSSLDLSFGTDTQYFGPGTRLTVL.

This rearrangement joins TRBV12-3 or TRBV12-4 to TRBJ2-3; perhaps TRBD2 as D (6 bases). V lost 6 bases, J lost 3 bases, and 19 bases lay in between. The CDR3 covers 16 residues. The CDR3: CASSRTGVLRTDTQYF. The CDR3, as DNA: TGTGCCAGCAGCCGAACGGGAGTCCTTAGAACAGATACGCAGTATTTT.

The table lists this clonotype with a few counts. The rearrangement joins TRBV5-6 to TRBJ1-6; D gene ambiguous. Germline V lookup: CDR1 SGHDT, CDR2 YYEEEE. V was trimmed by 3 bases and J by 4 bases, leaving 8 bases between them. The CDR3 sequence is 14 residues long. The CDR3 DNA follows: TGTGCCAGCAGCTCAAACAGTTATAATTCACCCCTCCACTTT. This sequence encodes CASSSNSYNSPLHF.

The chain combines TRBV4-1 with TRBJ2-1; perhaps D is TRBD1 or TRBD2 (6 bases each). The CDR3 runs to 15 residues. V lost 0 bases and J lost 5, with 11 bases in between. In germline, CDR1 is MGHRA, CDR2 YSYEKL. The CDR3, as DNA: TGCGCCAGCAGCCAAGAAATAAGGGGGGACAATGAGCAGTTCTTC. It specifies CASSQEIRGDNEQFF.

The rearrangement uses TRBV7-9 and TRBJ2-7, with D possibly matching TRBD2 (6 bases). V lost 6 bases and J lost 5, with 14 bases in between. Germline CDR1 and CDR2: SEHNR and FQNEAQ (reference sequence). The CDR3 length is 13 residues. The CDR3 protein is CASRRGGEDEQYF. The CDR3 nucleotides read TGTGCCAGCAGACGAGGCGGGGAGGACGAGCAGTACTTC.

The gene calls are TRBV3-1 and TRBJ2-7; 8 bases match TRBD1. This CDR3 is built from 15 residues. The germline gives CDR1 LGHDT, CDR2 YNNKEL (reference sequence). Trimming cost V 2 bases and J 2 bases; bases outside gene matches: 5. The CDR3 sequence is CASSQSGTGTYEQYF. The CDR3 region has the DNA TGTGCCAGCAGCCAATCAGGGACAGGCACCTACGAGCAGTACTTC.

The chain combines TRBV5-1 with TRBJ2-7, with a possible D match to TRBD2 (6 bases). Between the trimmed V and J ends, which lost 2 bases and 0 bases, there was a span of 12 bases. Looked up from germline, CDR1 is SGHRS and CDR2 is YFSETQ. There are 15 residues in the CDR3. The CDR3 sequence is CASSFGGLDSYEQYF. The CDR3 bases are TGCGCCAGCAGCTTCGGAGGGTTAGACTCCTACGAGCAGTACTTC.

This rearrangement joins TRBV28 to TRBJ2-3, with a tentative D call TRBD2 (6 bases). Trimming pared 6 bases from V and 0 bases from J, leaving 22 bases between. The CDR3 length is 18 residues. Germline V gene sequence: CDR1 MDHEN, CDR2 SYDVKM. CDR3 region: CASRRGLQIPTSTDTQYF. The DNA of the CDR3 is TGTGCCAGCAGGAGGGGACTCCAGATCCCGACTAGCACAGATACGCAGTATTTT.

This clonotype was observed a handful of times. V and J are TRBV28 and TRBJ2-2; tentatively, D is TRBD1 or TRBD2 (5 bases each). The germline CDR1 and CDR2 sequences are MDHEN and SYDVKM. The V end lost 8 bases, the J end lost 6 bases, and 13 bases lay between the germline ends. The CDR3 is 13 residues long. The DNA for the CDR3 is TGTGCCAGCGAGGGGAGAGCGTCCGGGGAGCTGTTTTTT. This sequence encodes CASEGRASGELFF.